This is a list of T cell receptor beta chains from one sample in a study of PD-L1 blockade in urothelial cancer. Assay used: immunoSEQ multiplex PCR; TCRdb lists only in-frame clones, some missing. The sample shows 40,000 to 60,000 clones, 70% to 90% of them seen only once. Specimen: PBMCs, collected around atezolizumab (anti-PD-L1) treatment. The source is a man aged 70 or older with urothelial cancer. Each CDR3 is given with its conserved first and last residue. Fields, in order: D gene, J gene, clone size, V gene, CDR3 DNA, CDR3 protein. A D gene is named only where the DNA matches it firmly. Some rows have no size entry. The others give once, few or many, or a class for an expanded clone.

>-|TRBJ1-1|-|TRBV23-1
TGCGCCAGCAGTCAATCCCCACCCGGGGAGGGAACTGAAGCTTTCTTT
CASSQSPPGEGTEAFF
>TRBD1|TRBJ2-2|-|TRBV18
TGTGCCAGCTCACTACCGACAGGGGGCTCGACCACCGGGGAGCTGTTTTTT
CASSLPTGGSTTGELFF
>-|TRBJ2-6|once|TRBV5-1
TGCGCCAGCAGCTTTGGGGGAGGTGGGGCCAACGTCCTGACTTTC
CASSFGGGGANVLTF
>-|TRBJ1-1|once|TRBV5-4
TGTGCCAGCAGCCTAGCGGGGGGCGAGAACACTGAAGCTTTCTTT
CASSLAGGENTEAFF
>-|TRBJ2-5|-|TRBV28
TGTGCCAGCAGTTTATTCTCCCCGGGCCCAGGGCCAGAGACCCAGTACTTC
CASSLFSPGPGPETQYF
>-|TRBJ2-5|-|TRBV2
TGTGCCAGCAGTGCGGTGCGGGACCAATATTCCCAATGGACCCAGTACTTC
CASSAVRDQYSQWTQYF
>TRBD2|TRBJ2-1|-|TRBV19
TGTGCCAGTAGTATAACACTAGCGGGCCTCAATGAGCAGTTCTTC
CASSITLAGLNEQFF
>TRBD1|TRBJ1-5|-|TRBV18
TGTGCCAGCTCACCCGGGACAGGGGACAATCAGCCCCAGCATTTT
CASSPGTGDNQPQHF
>-|TRBJ1-5|-|TRBV5-8
TGTGCCAGCAGCTGGGAGGGGGGTGATCAGCCCCAGCATTTT
CASSWEGGDQPQHF
>TRBD1|TRBJ2-2|-|TRBV27
TGTGCCAGCAGTTCCCCCGGGACAGGTAACACCGGGGAGCTGTTTTTT
CASSSPGTGNTGELFF
>-|TRBJ2-7|-|TRBV15
TGTGCCACCAGCAGAGATCTGGGAGGACCTTCCTACGAGCAGTACTTC
CATSRDLGGPSYEQYF
>-|TRBJ2-2|-|TRBV5-1
TGCGCCAGCAGCGTCGACATGAACGGGGAGCTGTTTTTT
CASSVDMNGELFF
>TRBD1|TRBJ1-2|-|TRBV9
TGTGCCAGCAGCCCACAGGGGGGGAATGGCTACACCTTC
CASSPQGGNGYTF
>-|TRBJ1-1|-|TRBV6-1
TGTGCCAGCAGCCCGACAGGGAACACTGAAGCTTTCTTT
CASSPTGNTEAFF
>TRBD2|TRBJ2-1|-|TRBV7-2
TGTGCCAGCAGGATTAGCGGGAGCCCTAATGAGCAGTTCTTC
CASRISGSPNEQFF
>TRBD1|TRBJ1-5|-|TRBV28
TGTGCCAGCAGACAGGGGACCAATCAGCCCCAGCATTTT
CASRQGTNQPQHF
>-|TRBJ1-1|few|TRBV30
TGTGCTTTCGCCCCCTTGCAGGGATCCACTGAAGCTTTCTTT
CAFAPLQGSTEAFF
>-|TRBJ2-5|-|TRBV29-1
TGCAGCGTTGTATTAGAGTTCGAGACCCAGTACTTC
CSVVLEFETQYF
>-|TRBJ1-5|-|TRBV27
TGTGCCAGCAGTTTATCTTGGCAGGGTCAGCCCCAGCATTTT
CASSLSWQGQPQHF
>TRBD1|TRBJ1-1|once|TRBV6-1
TGTGCCAGCCGGACAGGACCGAACACTGAAGCTTTCTTT
CASRTGPNTEAFF
>-|TRBJ1-1|once|TRBV10-2
TGCGCCAGCAGTGATAACAGAAAGAACACTGAAGCTTTCTTT
CASSDNRKNTEAFF
>-|TRBJ2-1|-|TRBV20-1
TGCAGTGCTAGAGTAGCAGTCGAGCAGTTCTTC
CSARVAVEQFF
>TRBD2|TRBJ2-4|-|TRBV10-3
TGTGCCATCAGTGAGTCGCCCCCCCCGGGACTACTAAGCCTTCAGTACTTC
CAISESPPPGLLSLQYF
>-|TRBJ2-3|-|TRBV30
TGTGCCTGGAGCCCAGGGGGGACGCGTACGCAGTATTTT
CAWSPGGTRTQYF
>TRBD1|TRBJ2-7|-|TRBV28
TGTGCCAGCAGAAGGGACAGGGCTTCCTACGAGCAGTACTTC
CASRRDRASYEQYF
>TRBD2|TRBJ2-1|-|TRBV4-2
TGTGCCAGCAGCCAAGATTACCCAGCGGGAGCTCCTGAGCAGTTCTTC
CASSQDYPAGAPEQFF
>TRBD1|TRBJ2-1|-|TRBV11-2
TGTGCCAGCAGCTTAGACGAACAGGGGGTCCCATATAGTAAGCAGTTCTTC
CASSLDEQGVPYSKQFF
>-|TRBJ2-1|-|TRBV30
TGTGCCTGGAGTGTTCCCGGGAATTCCTACAATGAGCAGTTCTTC
CAWSVPGNSYNEQFF
>TRBD1|TRBJ1-5|-|TRBV7-2
TGTGCCAGCAGCACACGGACAGGGGCGGCCCAGCCCCAGCATTTT
CASSTRTGAAQPQHF
>TRBD1|TRBJ2-7|-|TRBV19
TGTGCCAGTAGTATCGGGACAGCTCGCTACGAGCAGTACTTC
CASSIGTARYEQYF
>TRBD1|TRBJ2-1|-|TRBV30
TGTGCCTGGAGCCCCGGACAGGGCTCCTACAATGAGCAGTTCTTC
CAWSPGQGSYNEQFF
>TRBD2|TRBJ2-1|-|TRBV4-1
TGCGCCAGCAGCCAATACATACTAGCGGACAATGAGCAGTTCTTC
CASSQYILADNEQFF
>TRBD1|TRBJ2-1|-|TRBV30
TGTGCCTGGACATCAGGGGGCGCGCAGTTCTTC
CAWTSGGAQFF
>TRBD1|TRBJ2-7|-|TRBV5-4
TGTGCCAGCAGCTTGGGACAGGGGGCCAACGAGCAGTACTTC
CASSLGQGANEQYF
>-|TRBJ1-1|-|TRBV2
TGTGCCAGCAGTCCCAGCGGGGGATTCATGAACACTGAAGCTTTCTTT
CASSPSGGFMNTEAFF
>TRBD2|TRBJ2-1|-|TRBV19
TGTGCCAGTAGTATAGATGCTAGCGGGGTTAATGAGCAGTTCTTC
CASSIDASGVNEQFF
>TRBD2|TRBJ2-1|-|TRBV19
TGTGCCAGTAGTCTAGCGGCCCACTTGCGGGAGCAGTTCTTC
CASSLAAHLREQFF